This TCR beta chain was sequenced in a study of blood T cell repertoires in COVID-19. Study-wide background: There were acute and convalescent COVID-19 samples, and they came from the United States, Italy and Spain. Nucleic acid was either cDNA or gDNA, and it came from T cells, B-cell-depleted T cells, or PBMCs.

As originally analysed: Nucleated cell number was recorded as an estimate derived from reference gene primer amplification. Measured with immunoSEQ multiplex PCR; TCRdb has only the in-frame clones, and not every one. The V and J calls and clone size are taken from that table; D and trimming were inferred from the DNA. The data hold over 250,000 clones, with 70% to 90% observed a single time. Material: peripheral blood. This TCR was recovered from a woman between 45 and 65 years old with acute or convalescent COVID-19.

The chain's CDR3 is CAGGRSDEQYF. The CDR3 DNA follows: TGTGCCGGCGGGAGATCGGACGAGCAGTACTTC. The chain couples TRBV7-9 to TRBJ2-7; 7 bases fit TRBD2. V lost 11 bases to trimming and J lost 5 bases; unmatched junction nucleotides: 6. The CDR3 is made up of 11 amino acids. Per germline, CDR1 SEHNR and CDR2 FQNEAQ (reference sequence).